The T cell receptor beta chain under discussion was sequenced for a study of technical replicates of blood from a few donors. Profiling relied on immunoSEQ multiplex PCR, and the TCRdb table lists in-frame clones only, not all of them. The sample carries tens of thousands of clones, under 95% recorded once. This CDR3 region has 14 residues. Per germline, CDR1 MNHEY and CDR2 SMNVEV (reference sequence). With V trimmed by 5 bases and J by 2 bases, 6 bases remained unmatched. The receptor's source is a human donor in good health. The chain links TRBV27 to TRBJ2-7, with 7 nucleotides matching TRBD1. Sequenced: T cells isolated from PBMCs. CDR3: CASSIPGQTYEQYF. CDR3 coding DNA: TGTGCCAGCAGTATCCCGGGACAGACCTACGAGCAGTACTTC.